Listed here are 2 T cell receptor beta chains from one sample, sequenced in a study of Ad26.COV2.S vaccination and SARS-CoV-2 variants. Described treatment: around 19 received Ad26.COV2.S at low or high dose, single or two shots; roughly five received placebo; per-sample allocation not given. At day 63 after the first vaccine or placebo injection, samples were drawn. TCRdb's copy holds only in-frame clones and misses some; the assay was immunoSEQ multiplex PCR. Altogether hundreds of thousands of clones are present, 65% to 90% being singletons, with the ten largest covering around a tenth. The sequenced sample was peripheral blood, obtained in a trial of Ad26.COV2.S vaccine versus placebo. The source is a person aged 18-65 years who received the Ad26.COV2.S COVID-19 vaccine or a placebo.

CDR3 loop: CASSRYRVENSPLHF. Written as DNA, the CDR3 is TGTGCCAGCAGCCGTTACAGGGTCGAAAATTCACCCCTCCACTTT. The chain employs TRBV7-2 and TRBJ1-6; a possible D gene is TRBD1 (6 bases). The CDR3 loop spans 15 amino acids. In germline, CDR1 is SGHTA, CDR2 FQGNSA. V was pared by 5 bases and J by 7 bases, with 15 bases between.

The chain carries TRBV7-2 and TRBJ2-3; the D gene could be TRBD1 or TRBD2 (5 bases each). The CDR3 consists of 13 residues. In germline, CDR1 is SGHTA, CDR2 FQGNSA. V lost 5 bases and J lost 5, with 11 bases in between. CDR3: CASSLPGGDTQYF. The CDR3 coding sequence is TGTGCCAGCAGCCTTCCTGGGGGAGATACGCAGTATTTT.